The next 5 T cell receptor beta chains were all read from a single sample in a study of CD8 T cells in ankylosing spondylitis. TCRdb reanalysed the 5' RACE reads using MiXCR and keeps one entry per CDR3 protein. Of 25,000 to 35,000 distinct CDR3 sequences in the sample, under 40% were seen once. The specimen sequenced was synovial fluid, either unsorted or a sorted T cell fraction (not recorded which). These receptors were obtained from a male donor with ankylosing spondylitis.

This chain joins TRBV2 and TRBJ1-6; 9 nucleotides agree with TRBD1. In germline, CDR1 is SNHLY, CDR2 FYNNEI. The CDR3 runs to 19 residues. Unmatched junction bases numbered 10, after V lost 4 bases and J lost 0 bases. The CDR3 sequence: CASSGTTGGSNSYNSPLHF. The CDR3 DNA follows: TGTGCCAGCAGTGGGACGACAGGGGGATCCAACTCCTATAATTCACCCCTCCACTTT.

The rearrangement links TRBV25-1 to TRBJ1-2, with D tentatively TRBD1 (5 bases). The CDR3 length is 16 residues. CDR1 and CDR2 (germline): MGHDK, SYGVNS. V gave up 1 base and J gave up 3 bases, with 15 bases separating them. The CDR3 DNA is TGTGCCAGCAGTGAATTTGATCGGGGCGACTACTATGGCTACACCTTC. Translated: CASSEFDRGDYYGYTF.

To note about this clonotype: No DNA is shown, since the ends of the CDR3 on it are uncertain; the CDR3 is the one TCRdb lists. The genes are TRBV20-1 and TRBJ1-4. The germline V gene has CDR1 DFQATT and CDR2 SNEGSKA (reference sequence). The length of the CDR3 is 12 amino acids, counting both ends. The CDR3 region is CSAKQLMKNCFF.

This clonotype was seen only a few times. The rearrangement uses TRBV20-1 and TRBJ1-2; no reliable D call. The germline gives CDR1 DFQATT, CDR2 SNEGSKA (reference sequence). There are 12 residues in the CDR3. Trimming left V 6 bases short and J 5 bases short, with 13 bases between. The CDR3 sequence is CSARGWVYGYTF. CDR3 bases: TGCAGTGCCCGAGGCTGGGTGTATGGCTACACCTTC.

This clonotype came up many times. The J gene is TRBJ2-3, the V gene TRBV6-1; TRBD1 matches 7 bases. J gave up 4 bases and V 4 bases, and 8 bases lay outside the gene matches. This CDR3 contains 15 residues. Germline lookup yields CDR1 MNHNS and CDR2 SASEGT. CDR3 sequence reads: CASSGETGAADTQYF. The CDR3 region has the DNA TGTGCCAGCAGTGGAGAAACAGGGGCGGCAGATACGCAGTATTTT.